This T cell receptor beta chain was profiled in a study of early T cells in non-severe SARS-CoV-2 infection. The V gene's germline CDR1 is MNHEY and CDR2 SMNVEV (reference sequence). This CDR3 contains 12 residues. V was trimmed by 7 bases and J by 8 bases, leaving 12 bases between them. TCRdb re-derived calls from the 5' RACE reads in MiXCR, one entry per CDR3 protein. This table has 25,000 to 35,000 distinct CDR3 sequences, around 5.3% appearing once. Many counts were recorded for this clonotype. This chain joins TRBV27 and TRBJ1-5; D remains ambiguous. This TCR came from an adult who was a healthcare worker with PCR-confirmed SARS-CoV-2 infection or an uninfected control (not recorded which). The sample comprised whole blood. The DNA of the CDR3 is TGTGCCAGCAAAACCGGGCGGGAGCCCCAGCATTTT. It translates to CASKTGREPQHF.